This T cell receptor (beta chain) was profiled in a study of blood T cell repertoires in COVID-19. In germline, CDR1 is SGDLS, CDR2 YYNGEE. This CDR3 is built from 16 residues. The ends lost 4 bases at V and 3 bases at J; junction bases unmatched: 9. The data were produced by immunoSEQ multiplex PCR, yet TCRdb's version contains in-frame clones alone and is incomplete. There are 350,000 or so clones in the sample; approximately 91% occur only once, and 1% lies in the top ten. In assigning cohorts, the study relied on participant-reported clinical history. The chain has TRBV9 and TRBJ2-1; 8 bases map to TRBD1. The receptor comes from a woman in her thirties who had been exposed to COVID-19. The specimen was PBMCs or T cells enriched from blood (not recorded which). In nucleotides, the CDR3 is TGTGCCAGCAGCAGACAGGGGCGTGACGGCTACAATGAGCAGTTCTTC. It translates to CASSRQGRDGYNEQFF.